This T cell receptor (beta chain) comes out of a study of metastatic and nonmetastatic thyroid tumors. Study in general: Where malignant and benign thyroid patients were concerned, repertoires were compared across blood and tumor or nodule tissue.

No treatment of any kind had been given to any patient before thyroid surgery. With MiXCR, TCRdb called clones anew from the PCR reads. The sample contains fewer than 13,000 clones, roughly 28% of which appear only once. The germline V gene encodes CDR1 SEHNR and CDR2 FQNEAQ (reference sequence). This CDR3 has 13 amino acids. Study outcomes and limitations: Reported TCR beta diversity, measured in blood and tumor, was significantly higher for malignant thyroid tumors than for benign nodules.

This clone rates as medium-sized. Its antigen is currently unknown. Germline and junction disagree at one end, which may indicate a read error. Source material: tumor tissue. The origin of this receptor is a male donor with papillary thyroid cancer or a benign thyroid nodule (not recorded which). Some clones in this sample may be carry-over from other donors' samples. This chain connects TRBV7-9 to TRBJ2-2; no clear D. CDR3 in DNA: TGTGCCAGCAGTTTAGAAAGCACCGGGGAGCTGTTTTTT. This translates into CASSLESTGELFF. Full variable domain (remainder filled in from reference TRBV7-9 and TRBJ2-2): DTGVSQNPRHKITKRGQNVTFRCDPISEHNRLYWYRQTLGQGPEFLTYFQNEAQLEKSRLLSDRFSAERPKGSFSTLEIQRTEQGDSAMYLCASSLESTGELFFGEGSRLTVL.